These T cell receptor beta chains were read from a single sample in a study of blood T cell repertoires in COVID-19. The data were produced by immunoSEQ multiplex PCR, yet TCRdb's version contains in-frame clones alone and is incomplete. The sample lists roughly 20,000 clones, 65% to 90% occurring once. Sequencing was carried out using peripheral blood. The receptors come from a human donor with active COVID-19. The donor label of this sample is uncertain. CDR3s include the opening cysteine and the closing phenylalanine or tryptophan. Fields, in order: V gene, J gene, D gene, clone size, CDR3 DNA, CDR3 protein. The D gene is left open where the match is weak. Clone size appears in some rows only: once, few, many, or a class for an expanded clone.

>TRBV7-8|TRBJ1-6|-|-
TGTGCCAGCAGCGGAGCGGGGACACTTACCAATAATTCACCCCTCCACTTT
CASSGAGTLTNNSPLHF
>TRBV13|TRBJ2-7|TRBD1|-
TGTGCCAGCAGCTTAGAGGACAGGGGGTACGAGCAGTACTTC
CASSLEDRGYEQYF
>TRBV6-6|TRBJ1-5|-|-
TGTGCCAGCCAAAAAATTGGACAGAGCAATCAGCCCCAGCATTTT
CASQKIGQSNQPQHF
>TRBV18|TRBJ2-5|-|-
TGTGCCAGCTCACAGATCTCAGGGGAAGAGACCCAGTACTTC
CASSQISGEETQYF
>TRBV12-3/TRBV12-4|TRBJ2-1|TRBD1|-
TGTGCCAGCAGCCCCACAGGGGGAGAGCAGTTCTTC
CASSPTGGEQFF
>TRBV7-8|TRBJ2-1|TRBD2|-
TGTGCCAGCAGCTTAGTACTAGCGGGAGCCTATGGTAATGAGCAGTTCTTC
CASSLVLAGAYGNEQFF
>TRBV5-8|TRBJ1-5|-|-
TGTGCCAGCAGCCATATAACAGGGTCGGGCAATCAGCCCCAGCATTTT
CASSHITGSGNQPQHF
>TRBV14|TRBJ1-4|-|-
TGTGCCAGCAGCCAAGATTCTGGATTCAACTATAATGAAAAACTGTTTTTT
CASSQDSGFNYNEKLFF
>TRBV3-1/TRBV3-2|TRBJ2-1|-|-
TGTGCCAGCAGCCAAATTGACAGCGACCAGTTCTTC
CASSQIDSDQFF
>TRBV5-6|TRBJ1-1|-|-
TGTGCCAGCAGCTTAGGAGGGGTTTACGCTTTCTTT
CASSLGGVYAFF
>TRBV4-3|TRBJ2-1|-|-
TGCGCCAGCAGCCAAGAGAATTCAGGTTACAATGAGCAGTTCTTC
CASSQENSGYNEQFF
>TRBV5-4|TRBJ2-7|-|-
TGTGCCAGCAGCTTCACACAGGGAGCCTACGAGCAGTACTTC
CASSFTQGAYEQYF
>TRBV9|TRBJ1-1|-|-
TGTGCCAGCAGCGCAAGCTCCCAGGGGATCACTGAAGCTTTCTTT
CASSASSQGITEAFF
>TRBV7-9|TRBJ2-7|-|-
TGTGCCAGCAGCTTAGATATCTTCCACGAGCAGTACTTC
CASSLDIFHEQYF
>TRBV7-6|TRBJ2-7|-|-
TGTGCCAGCAGCTTAGGTAGCCGGGAGTCGTTCTACGAGCAGTACTTC
CASSLGSRESFYEQYF
>TRBV6-5|TRBJ2-3|-|once
TGTGCCAGCACGGGTAGGGGAGATACGCAGTATTTT
CASTGRGDTQYF
>TRBV4-2|TRBJ2-7|TRBD2|-
TGTGCCAGCAGCCAGACGGGGGGGCTATCGTACGAGCAGTACTTC
CASSQTGGLSYEQYF
>TRBV5-1|TRBJ1-1|-|-
TGCGCCAGCAGCCCCAGGCAGGGAAGTACTGAAGCTTTCTTT
CASSPRQGSTEAFF
>TRBV10-3|TRBJ2-7|TRBD1|few
TGTGCCATCAGTCCAGGGACAGGTTGGTCCTACGAGCAGTACTTC
CAISPGTGWSYEQYF
>TRBV4-2|TRBJ1-1|TRBD1|-
TGTGCCAGCAGCCCACGGACAGGGTTGAACACTGAAGCTTTCTTT
CASSPRTGLNTEAFF
>TRBV9|TRBJ1-2|TRBD1|few
TGTGCCAGCAGCCCGACAGGGGGCATGGACTATGGCTACACCTTC
CASSPTGGMDYGYTF
>TRBV28|TRBJ1-5|-|-
TGTGCCAGCAGTTTAGAGTCAAATCAGCCCCAGCATTTT
CASSLESNQPQHF
>TRBV7-2|TRBJ1-4|-|-
TGTGCCAGCAGCTTAGCCCCCTATGAGGCAACTAATGAAAAACTGTTTTTT
CASSLAPYEATNEKLFF
>TRBV3-1/TRBV3-2|TRBJ1-2|-|once
TGTGCCAGCAGCCTAGGCAGGGTCTATGGCTACACCTTC
CASSLGRVYGYTF
>TRBV7-2|TRBJ2-1|-|few
TGTGCCAGCAGCTTAAGGACAGCCGATGAGCAGTTCTTC
CASSLRTADEQFF
>TRBV3-1/TRBV3-2|TRBJ1-2|TRBD1|-
TGTGCCAGCAGCCAAGACAGGGGGCGCGCCTATGGCTACACCTTC
CASSQDRGRAYGYTF
>TRBV18|TRBJ1-2|-|-
TGTGCCAGCTCACCAGATCACTCTTATGGCTACACCTTC
CASSPDHSYGYTF
>TRBV5-1|TRBJ1-1|-|-
TGCGCCAGCAGCTTGGACAGAGAAAGGGGGAACACTGAAGCTTTCTTT
CASSLDRERGNTEAFF
>TRBV27|TRBJ1-6|-|once
TGTGCCAGCAGTCTACAGCTTTATAATTCACCCCTCCACTTT
CASSLQLYNSPLHF
>TRBV7-3|TRBJ2-1|-|-
TGTGCCAGCAGCTTAAGTCTGGCCAGTTGGGGAGGATACAATGAGCAGTTCTTC
CASSLSLASWGGYNEQFF
>TRBV11-2|TRBJ1-3|-|-
TGTGCCAGCAGCTCCTTAAGGGGAGGCTTCTCTGGAAACACCATATATTTT
CASSSLRGGFSGNTIYF
>TRBV3-1/TRBV3-2|TRBJ2-7|TRBD1|-
TGTGCCAGCAGAATGACAGGGGGCGAACTTTACGAGCAGTACTTC
CASRMTGGELYEQYF
>TRBV7-2|TRBJ1-2|-|medium-sized
TGTGCCAGCAGCTTAACCCCCCTCGCCGCAGCTAACTATGGCTACACCTTC
CASSLTPLAAANYGYTF
>TRBV9|TRBJ2-7|TRBD2|-
TGTGCCAGCAGCCCGTCGGGGGGCTCCTACGAGCAGTACTTC
CASSPSGGSYEQYF
>TRBV6-5|TRBJ2-3|-|-
TGTGCCAGCAGTTACGGGGGGAGTACCCGCACAGATACGCAGTATTTT
CASSYGGSTRTDTQYF
>TRBV19|TRBJ1-6|TRBD1|-
TGTGCCAGTCGGGACAGGGGATCCTATAATTCACCCCTCCACTTT
CASRDRGSYNSPLHF
>TRBV6-5|TRBJ2-3|TRBD2|-
TGTGCCAGCAGTTACTCAGGACTAGGCACAGATACGCAGTATTTT
CASSYSGLGTDTQYF
>TRBV4-2|TRBJ1-1|-|few
TGTGCCAGCAGCCACCACCCTAGGACTGGGACTGAAGCTTTCTTT
CASSHHPRTGTEAFF
>TRBV10-3|TRBJ2-1|TRBD1|-
TGTGCCATCAGTCTACAGGGGGCGGGCGAGCAGTTCTTC
CAISLQGAGEQFF